This T cell receptor beta chain derives from a study of blood T cell repertoires in COVID-19. Turning to the study itself: COVID-19 samples, acute and convalescent, were from the United States, Italy and Spain. PBMCs, B-cell-depleted T cells, or T cells provided the cDNA or gDNA that made up the material.

In the source study's methods: Reference gene primer amplification gave nucleated cell count estimates. Using immunoSEQ multiplex PCR, the repertoire was profiled, and TCRdb retains in-frame clones only, with some absent. That table is the source of V, J and clone size, and D and trimming were worked out from the DNA. Of hundreds of thousands of clones listed, 85% are singletons. CDR3 length: 15 residues. V was clipped by 4 bases and J by 3 bases, with 16 bases between them. Germline lookup yields CDR1 LNHDA and CDR2 SQIVND (reference sequence). This clone was detected once. Sequences were obtained from peripheral blood. The clonotype originates from a human donor in a cohort sampled during active COVID-19. The V and J genes are TRBV19 and TRBJ2-7, with TRBD2 as a possible D gene (7 bases). The CDR3 loop reads CASSTEGGAFYEQYF. In DNA form, the CDR3 reads TGTGCCAGTAGTACGGAGGGGGGGGCGTTCTACGAGCAGTACTTC.